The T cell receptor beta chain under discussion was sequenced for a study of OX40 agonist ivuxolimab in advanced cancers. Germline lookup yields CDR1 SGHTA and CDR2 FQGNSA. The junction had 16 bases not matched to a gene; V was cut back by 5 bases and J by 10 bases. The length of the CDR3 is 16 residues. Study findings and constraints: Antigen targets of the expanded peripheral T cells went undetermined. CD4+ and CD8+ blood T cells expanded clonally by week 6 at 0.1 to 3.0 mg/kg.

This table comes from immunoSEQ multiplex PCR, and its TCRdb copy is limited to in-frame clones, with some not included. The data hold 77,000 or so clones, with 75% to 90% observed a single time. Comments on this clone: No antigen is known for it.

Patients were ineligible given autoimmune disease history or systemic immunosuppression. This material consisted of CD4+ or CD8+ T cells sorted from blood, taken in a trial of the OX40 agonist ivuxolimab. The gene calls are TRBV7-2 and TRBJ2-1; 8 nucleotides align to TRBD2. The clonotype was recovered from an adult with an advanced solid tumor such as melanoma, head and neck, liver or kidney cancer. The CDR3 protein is CASSVNKGGRIGEQFF. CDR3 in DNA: TGTGCCAGCAGCGTAAATAAAGGCGGGAGGATCGGCGAGCAGTTCTTC.